The next 16 T cell receptor beta chains were all read from a single sample in a study of T cell changes during pregnancy in multiple sclerosis. Repertoires were generated with immunoSEQ multiplex PCR, while TCRdb's copy carries only in-frame clones and drops some. The profile shows around 75,000 clones, 91% of them singletons. The material sequenced was CD4+ T cells from peripheral blood mononuclear cells, taken in the third trimester of pregnancy. All receptors come from a female donor in good health, enrolled as a control in a pregnancy study.

CDR3 protein: CASSIGTGRVLGYTF. The CDR3 nucleotides are TGTGCCAGTAGTATCGGGACAGGTCGGGTTTTAGGCTACACCTTC. This chain connects TRBV19 to TRBJ1-2, with 8 bases lining up with TRBD1. CDR3 length: 15 residues. Germline lookup yields CDR1 LNHDA and CDR2 SQIVND (reference sequence). Trimming took 3 bases from V and 8 from J; bases not matched to a gene: 11.

As DNA, the CDR3 is TGTGCCAGCAGCTTAATCACTTCTGAAGCTTTCTTT. Translating it yields CASSLITSEAFF. The V call is TRBV7-9, the J call TRBJ1-1; no reliable D call. Germline values: CDR1 SEHNR, CDR2 FQNEAQ (reference sequence). Between the trimmed V and J ends, which lost 2 bases and 6 bases, there was a span of 7 bases. The CDR3 sequence is 12 residues long.

This chain uses TRBV29-1 with TRBJ1-2; perhaps TRBD1 as D (5 bases). With 2 bases removed from V and 4 bases from J, the gap between germline ends came to 11 bases. The CDR3 extends over 13 amino acids. CDR1 is SQVTM, CDR2 ANQGSEA, per germline. Here the CDR3 reads CSVERSGPYGYTF. CDR3 coding DNA: TGCAGCGTTGAACGGTCAGGGCCCTATGGCTACACCTTC. Supplemented by reference TRBV29-1 and TRBJ1-2, the full variable domain reads SAVISQKPSRDICQRGTSLTIQCQVDSQVTMMFWYRQQPGQSLTLIATANQGSEATYESGFVIDKFPISRPNLTFSTLTVSNMSPEDSSIYLCSVERSGPYGYTFGSGTRLTVV.

This chain connects TRBV9 to TRBJ2-3; 9 nucleotides align to TRBD2. After removal of 4 bases from V and 4 bases from J, the junction contained 4 bases not matched to a gene. The CDR3 covers 14 residues. Per germline, CDR1 SGDLS and CDR2 YYNGEE. The CDR3: CASSPGTSPDTQYF. The DNA of the CDR3 is TGTGCCAGCAGCCCAGGGACTAGCCCAGATACGCAGTATTTT.

The V and J genes are TRBV2 and TRBJ2-2, with 8 bases aligning to TRBD1. The ends lost 6 bases at V and 5 bases at J; junction bases unmatched: 11. The CDR3 contains 16 residues. Germline CDR1 and CDR2: SNHLY and FYNNEI. CDR3 bases: TGTGCCAGCAGACTCTCAGGGGGCCTAAGGACCGGGGAGCTGTTTTTT. Translating it yields CASRLSGGLRTGELFF. The full variable domain, in which reference TRBV2 and TRBJ2-2 provide the parts outside the CDR3, is EPEVTQTPSHQVTQMGQEVILRCVPISNHLYFYWYRQILGQKVEFLVSFYNNEISEKSEIFDDQFSVERPDGSNFTLKIRSTKLEDSAMYFCASRLSGGLRTGELFFGEGSRLTVL.

The genes are TRBV27 and TRBJ1-2; a weak D match, TRBD1 (6 bases). The CDR3 totals 16 residues. V was cut by 5 bases and J by 8 bases, with 24 bases left in between. Germline V lookup: CDR1 MNHEY, CDR2 SMNVEV (reference sequence). CDR3 nucleotides: TGTGCCAGCAGTCCCCTGACCGTTCCTGGGGGCCGGGGCTACACCTTC. This codes for CASSPLTVPGGRGYTF.

This clone was detected only once. The rearrangement joins TRBV11-3 to TRBJ1-1; weak D call: TRBD1 (6 bases). Trimming left V 1 base short and J 3 bases short, with 12 bases between. The V gene's germline CDR1 is SGHNT and CDR2 YENEEA. The CDR3 spans 15 residues. The chain's CDR3 is CASSLGGRGDTEAFF. The CDR3 coding sequence is TGTGCCAGCAGCTTAGGAGGCAGGGGAGACACTGAAGCTTTCTTT.

This clone was detected only a few times. V is TRBV30 and J is TRBJ1-1; D possibly corresponds to TRBD1 (5 bases). V was pared by 0 bases and J by 7 bases, with 12 bases between. The V gene's germline CDR1 is GTSNPN and CDR2 SVGIG (reference sequence). The CDR3 contains 13 residues. CDR3 region: CAWSVGGDLEAFF. As DNA, the CDR3 is TGTGCCTGGAGTGTGGGGGGGGACCTTGAAGCTTTCTTT.

The chain joins TRBV5-4 to TRBJ2-1; possibly TRBD2 for D (7 bases). Germline V gene data show CDR1 as SGHNT and CDR2 as YYREEE (reference sequence). The CDR3 is made up of 13 amino acids. Trimming cost V 7 bases and J 4 bases, with 12 bases left between them. CDR3 region: CASGGGLYNEQFF. The CDR3 DNA follows: TGTGCCAGCGGCGGGGGCCTATACAATGAGCAGTTCTTC.

The chain recombines TRBV4-3 with TRBJ1-4; D remains unclear. Germline V gives CDR1 LGHNA, CDR2 YSLEER. The V end lost 0 bases, the J end lost 10 bases, and 12 bases lay between the germline ends. This CDR3 is 14 amino acids long. DNA of the CDR3: TGCGCCAGCAGCCAAGATCTGCCCGCGGGAAAACTGTTTTTT. Amino acid sequence: CASSQDLPAGKLFF.

The rearrangement links TRBV4-3 to TRBJ1-2, with 9 bases matching TRBD1. The CDR3 runs 17 residues. V lost 0 bases, J lost 6 bases, and 11 bases stayed unmatched. Germline V gene sequence: CDR1 LGHNA, CDR2 YSLEER. The CDR3 protein is CASSQDRYSRTGDGYTF. CDR3 sequence (DNA): TGCGCCAGCAGCCAAGATAGGTATTCGAGGACAGGGGATGGCTACACCTTC.

The chain uses TRBV5-4 and TRBJ1-1; D is possibly TRBD1 (6 bases). V was cut by 5 bases and J by 1 base, with 12 bases left in between. The CDR3 has 14 amino acids. The germline gives CDR1 SGHNT, CDR2 YYREEE (reference sequence). Here the CDR3 reads CASRTQGSNTEAFF. CDR3 in DNA: TGTGCCAGCAGGACACAGGGATCGAACACTGAAGCTTTCTTT. Together with reference TRBV5-4 and TRBJ1-1, the CDR3 gives the full variable domain: ETGVTQSPTHLIKTRGQQVTLRCSSQSGHNTVSWYQQALGQGPQFIFQYYREEENGRGNFPPRFSGLQFPNYSSELNVNALELDDSALYLCASRTQGSNTEAFFGQGTRLTVV.

The chain combines TRBV5-1 with TRBJ1-6; possible D gene TRBD1, 5 bases. Trimming shortened V by 4 bases and J by 8 bases, and 16 bases separated the two germline ends. The CDR3 runs 15 residues. Germline V CDR1 and CDR2: SGHRS, YFSETQ. DNA of the CDR3: TGCGCCAGCAGCCCTATGGGAGGGGTGGATTCACCCCTCCACTTT. Translation gives CASSPMGGVDSPLHF.

This sequence joins TRBV19 and TRBJ1-1; 7 nucleotides agree with TRBD1. With V trimmed by 3 bases and J by 4 bases, 8 bases remained unmatched. CDR1 is LNHDA, CDR2 SQIVND, per germline (reference sequence). The CDR3 has 15 amino acids. CDR3 sequence reads: CASSIMGSGGTEAFF. As DNA, the CDR3 is TGTGCCAGTAGTATCATGGGGTCAGGGGGCACTGAAGCTTTCTTT.

The chain carries TRBV29-1 and TRBJ2-7; 9 bases agree with TRBD1. The CDR3 loop spans 15 amino acids. Unmatched junction bases numbered 13, after V lost 7 bases and J lost 3 bases. Germline assignment: CDR1 SQVTM and CDR2 ANQGSEA. Here the CDR3 reads CSAEVGDRDLYEQYF. DNA for the CDR3: TGCAGCGCCGAGGTGGGGGACAGGGACCTCTACGAGCAGTACTTC.

V is TRBV27 and J is TRBJ1-1, with D unclear. Germline CDR1 and CDR2: MNHEY and SMNVEV (reference sequence). CDR3 length: 14 amino acids. V was pared by 1 base and J by 1 base, with 7 bases between. In nucleotides, the CDR3 is TGTGCCAGCAGTTTATGGGCAGGGAACACTGAAGCTTTCTTT. This encodes CASSLWAGNTEAFF.